This T cell receptor (delta chain) derives from a study of gamma delta lymphoproliferative disorders and STAT genes. This clone occurred a few times. TCRdb's entry gives the protein of a much larger clone, which mismatches this DNA's translation at residue 10, likely from a read error; the protein reported here is translated from the DNA. TCRdb made new clone calls on the multiplex PCR reads using CATT. The sample records approximately 2,500 delta-chain clones, over 1.3% being singletons. CDR3 length equals 14 residues. Germline V gene data show CDR1 as GEAIGNYY and CDR2 as EKD. V lost 2 bases to trimming and J lost 6 bases; unmatched junction nucleotides: 7. Sequencing used genomic DNA taken from PBMCs of patients and controls.

This receptor was obtained from a human donor in good health. J is TRDJ1 and V is TRDV2; 8 bases are a match to TRDD3. Sequences were obtained from blood. The CDR3 DNA reads as TGTGCCTGTGACAAACTGGGGGGTACCAATAAACTCATCTTT. Translation: CACDKLGGTNKLIF.